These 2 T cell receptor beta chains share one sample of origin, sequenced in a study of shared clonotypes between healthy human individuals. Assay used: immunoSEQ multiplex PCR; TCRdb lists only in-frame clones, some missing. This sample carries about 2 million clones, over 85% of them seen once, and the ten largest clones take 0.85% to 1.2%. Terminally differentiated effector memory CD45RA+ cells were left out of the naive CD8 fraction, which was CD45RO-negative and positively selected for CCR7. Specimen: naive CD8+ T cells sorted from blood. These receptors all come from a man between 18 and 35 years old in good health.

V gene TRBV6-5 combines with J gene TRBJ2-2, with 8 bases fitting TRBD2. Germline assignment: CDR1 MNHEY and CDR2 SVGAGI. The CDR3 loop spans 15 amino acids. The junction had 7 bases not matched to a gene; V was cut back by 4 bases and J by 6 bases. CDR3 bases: TGTGCCAGCAGTTCCAGGCGGGAGGCCCCCGGGGAGCTGTTTTTT. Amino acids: CASSSRREAPGELFF.

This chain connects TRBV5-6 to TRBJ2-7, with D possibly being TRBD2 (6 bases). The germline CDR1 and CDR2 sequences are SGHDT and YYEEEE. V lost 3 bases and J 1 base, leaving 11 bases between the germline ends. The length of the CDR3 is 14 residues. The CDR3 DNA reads TGTGCCAGCAGCTGGGGGGACGAGTCCTACGAGCAGTACTTC. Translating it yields CASSWGDESYEQYF.